Following are 22 T cell receptor beta chains from one sample sequenced in a study of identical twins. TCRdb processed the 5' RACE reads anew with MiXCR; each CDR3 protein has one entry. The data hold fewer than 550,000 distinct CDR3 sequences, with about 15% observed a single time. These same data were also listed under a study on yellow fever vaccine responses in identical twins.

Input material: CD4+ T cells sorted from blood. All receptors come from a woman younger than 30 in good health.

This clonotype was detected a few times. The rearrangement links TRBV29-1 to TRBJ2-1, with TRBD2 identical over 8 bases. There are 14 residues in the CDR3. Germline values: CDR1 SQVTM, CDR2 ANQGSEA. The J segment lost 2 bases and the V segment lost 6 bases, leaving 6 bases of the junction unmatched. CDR3 residues: CSVILAETYNEQFF. The CDR3 DNA reads TGCAGCGTCATACTAGCGGAGACCTACAATGAGCAGTTCTTC.

The chain links TRBV28 to TRBJ2-5, with 7 nucleotides matching TRBD2. This CDR3 has 11 amino acids. V lost 4 bases and J lost 9; bases outside the gene matches: 2. Germline-derived CDR1 and CDR2 are MDHEN and SYDVKM. This CDR3 is CASSSAGAQYF. CDR3 DNA sequence: TGTGCCAGCAGTTCTGCGGGGGCCCAGTACTTC.

This chain connects TRBV28 to TRBJ2-1; possibly TRBD2 for D (6 bases). The CDR3 extends over 16 amino acids. The germline V gene encodes CDR1 MDHEN and CDR2 SYDVKM. Deletions cut 5 bases from V and 4 bases from J, with 18 bases between. In nucleotides, the CDR3 is TGTGCCAGCAGTCCGGTGGGACTGTCTGATTACAATGAGCAGTTCTTC. The encoded protein is CASSPVGLSDYNEQFF.

This clonotype has only a few counts. This chain's CDR3 is CASSARLAGGGNEQFF. CDR3 coding DNA: TGTGCCAGCAGTGCCCGACTAGCGGGGGGCGGCAATGAGCAGTTCTTC. The rearrangement uses TRBV27 and TRBJ2-1; 13 bases match TRBD2. Germline CDR1 is MNHEY and CDR2 is SMNVEV (reference sequence). CDR3 length: 16 residues. V dropped 5 bases and J dropped 6; count of bases not matched to a gene: 7.

This clonotype was detected a few times. This chain connects TRBV29-1 to TRBJ2-3, with TRBD1 identical over 9 bases. Germline V gives CDR1 SQVTM, CDR2 ANQGSEA. With V trimmed by 2 bases and J by 5 bases, 8 bases remained unmatched. The CDR3 runs to 15 residues. The chain's CDR3 is CSVEMGQGFLDTQYF. As DNA, the CDR3 is TGCAGCGTTGAAATGGGACAGGGTTTTTTAGATACGCAGTATTTT.

This clonotype was seen a handful of times. The chain combines TRBV11-2 with TRBJ2-7, with TRBD1 matching 7 bases. Losses at the gene ends were 5 bases for V and 0 bases for J; bases not matched to a gene: 7. This CDR3 has 15 residues. Germline CDR1 reads SGHAT; CDR2 reads FQNNGV. The CDR3 coding sequence is TGTGCCAGCAGCACCACCGGGACAGTCTCCTACGAGCAGTACTTC. It yields the protein CASSTTGTVSYEQYF. The full variable domain, in which reference TRBV11-2 and TRBJ2-7 provide the parts outside the CDR3, is EAGVAQSPRYKIIEKRQSVAFWCNPISGHATLYWYQQILGQGPKLLIQFQNNGVVDDSQLPKDRFSAERLKGVDSTLKIQPAKLEDSAVYLCASSTTGTVSYEQYFGPGTRLTVT.

This clonotype appeared a few times. The chain recombines TRBV20-1 with TRBJ2-3, with a possible D match to TRBD2 (5 bases). CDR1 and CDR2 (germline): DFQATT, SNEGSKA (reference sequence). Trimming removed 4 bases at V and 8 bases at J, with 16 bases between. The CDR3 covers 13 residues. CDR3 nucleotide sequence: TGCAGTGCTACCACCGGACTGATCGGTACGCAGTATTTT. Translated, it gives CSATTGLIGTQYF.

This clonotype was counted only a few times. The rearrangement uses TRBV6-1 and TRBJ2-7; D uncertain. This CDR3 is 14 amino acids long. Germline-derived CDR1 and CDR2 are MNHNS and SASEGT. Trimming cost V 7 bases and J 3 bases, with 16 bases left between them. This CDR3 reads CASIEARPIYEQYF. The CDR3 DNA follows: TGTGCCAGCATCGAGGCAAGGCCCATCTACGAGCAGTACTTC.

The chain employs TRBV5-1 and TRBJ2-5; D ambiguous. The CDR3 sequence is 17 residues long. The V end was cut by 0 bases, the J end by 0 bases, with 15 bases between. Germline CDR1 is SGHRS and CDR2 is YFSETQ. In nucleotides, the CDR3 is TGCGCCAGCAGCTTGGTTGGATCCGGCGCCCACCAAGAGACCCAGTACTTC. This sequence encodes CASSLVGSGAHQETQYF.

This clonotype was recorded a few times. V and J are TRBV6-2 or TRBV6-3 and TRBJ2-1, with D perhaps matching TRBD1 (7 bases). Germline V CDR1 and CDR2: MNHEY, SVGEGT. The CDR3 loop spans 15 amino acids. Trimming pared 2 bases from V and 3 bases from J, leaving 11 bases between. The CDR3 nucleotides are TGTGCCAGCAGTTACGCGGGACAGAACTACAATGAGCAGTTCTTC. Encoded protein: CASSYAGQNYNEQFF.

The chain recombines TRBV7-9 with TRBJ2-1, with D uncertain. Germline V lookup: CDR1 SEHNR, CDR2 FQNEAQ (reference sequence). The V and J ends lost 1 base and 3 bases respectively, with 13 bases between them. This CDR3 is 16 amino acids long. CDR3 sequence (DNA): TGTGCCAGCAGCTTAGGGCGAGCTGGATACTACAATGAGCAGTTCTTC. It codes for CASSLGRAGYYNEQFF.

The chain couples TRBV4-1 to TRBJ2-1, with TRBD2 matching 12 bases. Germline V gene data show CDR1 as MGHRA and CDR2 as YSYEKL. V dropped 2 bases and J dropped 7; count of bases not matched to a gene: 6. The CDR3 extends over 16 amino acids. DNA for the CDR3: TGCGCCAGCAGCCAACCAACTAGCGGGAGGAAGAATGAGCAGTTCTTC. Translating gives CASSQPTSGRKNEQFF.

This sequence joins TRBV11-1 and TRBJ2-1; 14 bases line up with TRBD2. The CDR3 length is 19 residues. Germline V CDR1 and CDR2: SGHAT, FQDESV (reference sequence). V shed 5 bases and J 6 bases; nucleotides not matched to a gene: 15. CDR3 protein: CASSTRMGLAGVRGNEQFF. Written as DNA, the CDR3 is TGTGCCAGCAGCACCAGGATGGGACTAGCGGGAGTTAGGGGCAATGAGCAGTTCTTC.

This chain connects TRBV3-1 to TRBJ1-2; 8 bases fit TRBD1. Per the germline V gene, CDR1 is LGHDT and CDR2 is YNNKEL (reference sequence). V shed 6 bases and J 4 bases; nucleotides not matched to a gene: 7. The CDR3 spans 14 residues. The CDR3 sequence: CASRPGGAAYGYTF. The CDR3 nucleotides are TGTGCCAGCAGACCAGGGGGCGCCGCCTATGGCTACACCTTC.

This clonotype has a single count. This chain uses TRBV7-2 with TRBJ2-2; 11 bases map to TRBD2. CDR1 SGHTA and CDR2 FQGNSA come from the germline V gene. Losses at the gene ends were 2 bases for V and 4 bases for J; bases not matched to a gene: 3. This CDR3 has 16 residues. The CDR3: CASSLSLAGGTGELFF. Written as DNA, the CDR3 is TGTGCCAGCAGCTTATCCCTAGCGGGAGGCACCGGGGAGCTGTTTTTT.

This clonotype turned up a few times. The chain couples TRBV3-1 to TRBJ2-2, with 9 nucleotides matching TRBD2. Germline V gene lookup returns CDR1 LGHDT and CDR2 YNNKEL (reference sequence). Trimming removed 2 bases from V and 4 bases from J; junction bases left unmatched: 8. This CDR3 contains 17 residues. Written as DNA, the CDR3 is TGTGCCAGCAGCCAACCCCGGGGCGGGAGGGTCACCGGGGAGCTGTTTTTT. Protein product: CASSQPRGGRVTGELFF.

At least ten counts were recorded for this clonotype. This chain connects TRBV12-3 or TRBV12-4 to TRBJ1-5, with D tentatively TRBD1 (5 bases). The ends were cut back, 5 bases at V and 0 bases at J, with 11 bases in the middle. The CDR3 length is 15 residues. CDR3 sequence reads: CASSPQGDSNQPQHF. CDR3 DNA: TGTGCCAGCAGTCCCCAGGGTGATAGCAATCAGCCCCAGCATTTT.

This clonotype was counted only a few times. The rearrangement joins TRBV27 to TRBJ2-3; D is unclear. The V end lost 3 bases, the J end lost 0 bases, and 10 bases lay between the germline ends. The CDR3 has 15 amino acids. Germline V gives CDR1 MNHEY, CDR2 SMNVEV (reference sequence). The CDR3 DNA follows: TGTGCCAGCAGTTTGCGTGGCTGGAGCACAGATACGCAGTATTTT. Residues: CASSLRGWSTDTQYF.

In this sample, this clonotype turned up a few times. The chain is built from TRBV18 and TRBJ1-5, with a tentative D call TRBD1 (5 bases). Germline CDR1 is KGHSH and CDR2 is LQKENI. Trimming removed 1 base at V and 6 bases at J, with 13 bases between. The CDR3 totals 15 residues. The CDR3 sequence is CASSPLGQGGQPQHF. As DNA, the CDR3 is TGTGCCAGCTCACCACTGGGGCAGGGCGGTCAGCCCCAGCATTTT.

The table lists this clonotype with a few counts. J is TRBJ2-7 and V is TRBV3-1; D gene uncertain. V lost 4 bases and J lost 3, with 13 bases in between. The CDR3 contains 14 residues. CDR1 LGHDT and CDR2 YNNKEL come from the germline V gene (reference sequence). The DNA for the CDR3 is TGTGCCAGCAGCCGAGATCGAGCAAACTACGAGCAGTACTTC. Amino acid sequence: CASSRDRANYEQYF.

This clonotype appeared many times. The gene calls are TRBV5-6 and TRBJ2-3, with D possibly matching TRBD2 (5 bases). Germline-derived CDR1 and CDR2 are SGHDT and YYEEEE. The CDR3 contains 12 residues. V was cut by 0 bases and J by 11 bases, with 10 bases left in between. CDR3 region: CASSLEEGVQYF. The CDR3 DNA sequence: TGTGCCAGCAGCTTGGAAGAGGGCGTGCAGTATTTT.

This chain connects TRBV4-2 to TRBJ2-5; D is unresolved. The germline V gene encodes CDR1 LGHNA and CDR2 YNFKEQ. This CDR3 region has 14 residues. The ends were cut back, 1 base at V and 3 bases at J, with 9 bases in the middle. CDR3 nucleotide sequence: TGTGCCAGCAGCCAAGCCCAACCCGAAGAGACCCAGTACTTC. The encoded protein is CASSQAQPEETQYF.